This T cell receptor beta chain is drawn from a study of blood T cell repertoires in COVID-19. Study in general: PBMCs, B-cell-depleted T cells, or T cells were the source of the cDNA or gDNA that made up the material.

Generated by immunoSEQ multiplex PCR, the TCRdb table keeps only in-frame clones and is missing some. Of tens of thousands of clones in the sample, approximately 89% were seen once. Germline CDR1 and CDR2: SGDLS and YYNGEE. This CDR3 comprises 14 residues. Trimming stripped 0 bases from V and 9 bases from J, with 14 bases between. The chain is built from TRBV9 and TRBJ2-3, with D unresolved. This clonotype originated in a human donor with active COVID-19. The donor label of this sample is uncertain. Material for sequencing was peripheral blood. CDR3 bases: TGTGCCAGCAGCGTAGCCCCTAGTGGTGGCACGCAGTATTTT. Its protein is CASSVAPSGGTQYF.